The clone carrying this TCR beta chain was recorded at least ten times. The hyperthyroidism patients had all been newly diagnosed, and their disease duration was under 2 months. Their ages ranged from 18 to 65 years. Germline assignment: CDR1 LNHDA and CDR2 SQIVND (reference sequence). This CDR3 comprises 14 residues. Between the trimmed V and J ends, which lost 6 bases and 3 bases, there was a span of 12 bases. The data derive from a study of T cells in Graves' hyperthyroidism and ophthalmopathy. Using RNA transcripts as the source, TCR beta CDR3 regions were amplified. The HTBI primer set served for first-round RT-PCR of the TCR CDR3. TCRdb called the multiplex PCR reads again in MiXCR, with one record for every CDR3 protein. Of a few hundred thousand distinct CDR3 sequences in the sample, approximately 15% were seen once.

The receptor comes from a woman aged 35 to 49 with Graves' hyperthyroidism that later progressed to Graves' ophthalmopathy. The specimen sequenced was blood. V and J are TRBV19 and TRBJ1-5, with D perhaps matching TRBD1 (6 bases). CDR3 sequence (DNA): TGTGCCAGTAGATGGGGGGGGCCCAATCAGCCCCAGCATTTT. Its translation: CASRWGGPNQPQHF. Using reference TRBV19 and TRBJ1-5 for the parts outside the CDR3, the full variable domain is DGGITQSPKYLFRKEGQNVTLSCEQNLNHDAMYWYRQDPGQGLRLIYYSQIVNDFQKGDIAEGYSVSREKKESFPLTVTSAQKNPTAFYLCASRWGGPNQPQHFGDGTRLSIL.